Below are 3 T cell receptor beta chains sequenced from a single sample in a study of T cells after yellow fever vaccination. One entry per CDR3 protein results from TCRdb running MiXCR on the 5' RACE reads. Here the sample spans tens of thousands of distinct CDR3 sequences, 4.5% to 6% being singletons. Specimen: PBMCs, either bulk or a sorted T-cell subset (CD4+, CD8+, memory, or dextramer-sorted; not recorded which), collected 15 days after the yellow fever booster vaccination. All receptors come from a man younger than 40 who received the YFV17D yellow fever vaccine.

For this clonotype: The junction and the germline gene differ at one end; a read error may be behind it. This sequence joins TRBV5-1 and TRBJ1-2; 7 bases match TRBD1. The CDR3 loop spans 17 amino acids. Germline loops: CDR1 SGHRS, CDR2 YFSETQ. This CDR3 is CASSQGQWGRNKYGYTF. The CDR3 DNA sequence: TGCGCTAGCAGCCAGGGACAGTGGGGGCGCAATAAATATGGCTACACCTTC.

The chain recombines TRBV20-1 with TRBJ2-1; D is perhaps TRBD1 or TRBD2 (6 bases each). V was pared by 6 bases and J by 0 bases, with 18 bases between. CDR3 length: 16 amino acids. CDR1 is DFQATT and CDR2 is SNEGSKA in the germline V gene (reference sequence). The CDR3 loop is CSAGGRAESSYNEQFF. In DNA, the CDR3 is TGCAGTGCAGGGGGGCGGGCGGAGAGCTCCTACAATGAGCAGTTCTTC.

This clonotype has at least ten counts. This rearrangement joins TRBV11-1 to TRBJ2-7, with TRBD2 matching over 10 bases. Unmatched junction bases numbered 7, after V lost 5 bases and J lost 3 bases. Germline CDR1 reads SGHAT; CDR2 reads FQDESV (reference sequence). The CDR3 spans 15 residues. The CDR3 bases are TGTGCCAGCAGCCCGCGGACTAGCGGAAACTACGAGCAGTACTTC. Amino acid sequence: CASSPRTSGNYEQYF.